This TCR beta chain was sequenced during a study of regulatory T cells in long-lasting Graves disease. Findings of the study overall: Public clonotype sharing was higher in persistent than newly diagnosed patients.

CDR3 regions were amplified by Arm-PCR using iRepertoire HTBI primers to build TCR beta libraries. How the authors handled the data: Overall, samples carried approximately 60 TRBV and around 13 TRBJ segments. TCRdb processed the multiplex PCR reads anew with MiXCR; each CDR3 protein has one entry. The V and J calls shown here were made by TCRdb, not taken from the authors' results. The sample yields just over 600,000 distinct CDR3 sequences, roughly 16% seen once. This clonotype has only one observation. The antigen is unknown. Germline CDR1 MNHEY, CDR2 SVGEGT. The CDR3 contains 15 residues. Germline trimming cut 5 bases from V and 2 bases from J; bases unmatched to any gene: 7. As to time point: newly diagnosed GD, antithyroid drugs for less than 3 months. RNA from PBMCs was the source of the TCR library. These data were also filed under a second study, of T cells in Graves' hyperthyroidism and ophthalmopathy. That report notes: During a first-round RT-PCR of the TCR CDR3, the HTBI primer set was used.

This TCR was recovered from a woman aged 25 to 39 with Graves disease. Specimen: peripheral blood mononuclear cells (PBMCs), collected at new diagnosis, from a patient treated with antithyroid drugs. The chain links TRBV6-2 or TRBV6-3 to TRBJ2-5; 8 bases fit TRBD2. CDR3 residues: CASSEELAVQETQYF. The CDR3 nucleotides are TGTGCCAGCAGTGAGGAACTAGCGGTACAAGAGACCCAGTACTTC.